The TCR beta chain under discussion was sequenced for a study of blood T cell repertoires in COVID-19. For the study at large: The United States, Italy and Spain provided the acute and convalescent COVID-19 samples. T cells, B-cell-depleted T cells, or PBMCs provided the cDNA or gDNA that served as material.

Germline values: CDR1 LGHDT, CDR2 YNNKEL (reference sequence). The CDR3 runs 15 residues. The V and J ends lost 1 base and 0 bases respectively, with 7 bases between them. Libraries were prepared by immunoSEQ multiplex PCR; TCRdb keeps only in-frame clonotypes and omits some of them. The sample lists about 160,000 clones; approximately 95% were seen once. The TCR comes from a woman aged 45-65 years with acute or convalescent COVID-19. Sequenced sample: peripheral blood. The chain employs TRBV3-1 (or the pseudogene TRBV3-2) and TRBJ1-3; D gene unclear. In DNA, the CDR3 is TGTGCCAGCAGCCAAGGGGAGATCTCTGGAAACACCATATATTTT. Translated, it gives CASSQGEISGNTIYF.